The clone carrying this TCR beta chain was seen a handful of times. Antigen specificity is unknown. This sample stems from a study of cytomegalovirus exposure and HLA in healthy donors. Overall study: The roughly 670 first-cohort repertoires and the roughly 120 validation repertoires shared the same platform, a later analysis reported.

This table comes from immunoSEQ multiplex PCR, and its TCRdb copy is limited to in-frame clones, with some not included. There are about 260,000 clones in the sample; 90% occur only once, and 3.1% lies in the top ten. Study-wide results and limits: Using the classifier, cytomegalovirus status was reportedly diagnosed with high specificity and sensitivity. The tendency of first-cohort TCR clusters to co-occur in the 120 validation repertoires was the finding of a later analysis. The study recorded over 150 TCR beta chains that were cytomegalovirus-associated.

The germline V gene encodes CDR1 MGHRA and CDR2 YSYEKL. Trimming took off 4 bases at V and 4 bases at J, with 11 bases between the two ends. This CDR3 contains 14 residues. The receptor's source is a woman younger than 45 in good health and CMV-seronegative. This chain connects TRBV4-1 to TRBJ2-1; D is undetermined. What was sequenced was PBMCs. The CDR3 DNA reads TGCGCCAGCAGCCCTCCACGCTCTTACAATGAGCAGTTCTTC. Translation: CASSPPRSYNEQFF.